This T cell receptor (beta chain) originates from a study of Ad26.COV2.S vaccination and SARS-CoV-2 variants. Turning to the study itself: Enrollment placed the donor in the COV1001 Ad26.COV2.S trial arm.

About this clone itself: Its cognate antigen is unknown.

The assay was immunoSEQ multiplex PCR, and TCRdb's table has in-frame clones only and misses some. The table includes more than 350,000 clones, 80% to 95% detected once. Trimming removed 5 bases at V and 1 base at J, with 12 bases between. The CDR3 loop spans 14 amino acids. Germline CDR1 is MNHNY and CDR2 is SVGAGI (reference sequence). Stated treatment: 15 to 20 received Ad26.COV2.S at low or high dose, single or two shots; 5 received placebo; per-sample allocation not given. All samples were drawn on day 63, counting from the first vaccine or placebo injection. Regarding the study as a whole: The analyses of TCR breadth and depth may have understated the size of total T cell responses.

The sequence was obtained from a person aged 18 to 65 who received the Ad26.COV2.S COVID-19 vaccine or a placebo. The starting material was peripheral blood, obtained in a trial of Ad26.COV2.S vaccine versus placebo. The chain employs TRBV6-6 and TRBJ2-7; D is uncertain. The CDR3 sequence: CASSQSSGSYEQYF. The CDR3 DNA is TGTGCCAGCAGTCAATCCTCCGGGTCCTACGAGCAGTACTTC.